The 30 T cell receptor beta chains reported below all come from one sample, sequenced in a study of early T cells in non-severe SARS-CoV-2 infection (dated by TCRdb to the early 2020s). Receptor amplification or capture employed 5' RACE. TCRdb shows the sequencer as NextSeq 500. The public reads were reanalyzed by TCRdb: fastp trimming at Q25, MiXCR alignment, in-frame beta chains only. Each entry merges the rows of one CDR3 protein and shows their most common DNA and genes. The sample table contains 20,000 to 25,000 distinct CDR3 sequences; only one count was recorded for about 4.4% of them. The ten largest make up 5% to 7.5% of the sample. Sequencing used whole blood. The receptors stem from an adult who was a healthcare worker with PCR-confirmed SARS-CoV-2 infection or an uninfected control (not recorded which).

This clonotype was recorded at least ten times. The gene calls are TRBV6-5 and TRBJ2-1, with D possibly matching TRBD2 (7 bases). Germline CDR1 MNHEY, CDR2 SVGAGI. The CDR3 has 15 amino acids. Trimming shortened V by 2 bases and J by 3 bases, and 11 bases separated the two germline ends. Here the CDR3 DNA reads TGTGCCAGCAGTTACCGGGGGGCAGTCTACAATGAGCAGTTCTTC. This encodes CASSYRGAVYNEQFF.

The rearrangement joins TRBV20-1 to TRBJ2-5; D is perhaps TRBD1 or TRBD2 (5 bases each). Germline V gene lookup returns CDR1 DFQATT and CDR2 SNEGSKA (reference sequence). The CDR3 totals 14 residues. V gave up 6 bases and J gave up 4 bases, with 18 bases separating them. The CDR3 is CSALPWGSGETQYF. For the CDR3, the DNA is TGCAGTGCCCTCCCGTGGGGGTCTGGAGAGACCCAGTACTTC.

This clonotype was observed many times. The chain recombines TRBV20-1 with TRBJ2-2; 10 bases line up with TRBD1. CDR1 and CDR2 from the germline V gene are DFQATT and SNEGSKA (reference sequence). The CDR3 covers 14 residues. V dropped 3 bases and J dropped 7; count of bases not matched to a gene: 5. CDR3 sequence reads: CSASLTGGNGELFF. DNA of the CDR3: TGCAGTGCTAGCCTGACAGGGGGCAACGGGGAGCTGTTTTTT.

This clonotype was detected many times. V and J are TRBV11-2 and TRBJ2-1; no firm D call. The germline CDR1 and CDR2 sequences are SGHAT and FQNNGV. V lost 5 bases to trimming and J lost 4 bases, with 12 bases between them. This CDR3 is 14 amino acids long. The CDR3, as DNA: TGTGCCAGCAGCGCCTCGACAAGATACAATGAGCAGTTCTTC. Its protein is CASSASTRYNEQFF.

This clonotype was counted many times. V usage is TRBV4-2 and J usage is TRBJ2-1; TRBD2 aligns across 11 bases. The CDR3 runs 18 residues. CDR1 is LGHNA, CDR2 YNFKEQ, per germline. With V trimmed by 1 base and J by 7 bases, 12 bases remained unmatched. CDR3 in amino acids: CASSQVSVAGGRSNEQFF. DNA for the CDR3: TGTGCCAGCAGCCAAGTATCGGTAGCGGGGGGGCGTAGTAATGAGCAGTTCTTC.

This clonotype is judged medium-sized (0.01 to 0.1%). The CDR3 protein is CASSRSRHGADTQYF. CDR3 sequence (DNA): TGTGCCAGCTCCCGATCTCGGCACGGGGCAGATACGCAGTATTTT. This chain connects TRBV18 to TRBJ2-3; perhaps TRBD2 as D (5 bases). V shed 6 bases and J shed 4 bases, with 17 bases lying between them. The CDR3 loop spans 15 amino acids. Germline V gene sequence: CDR1 KGHSH, CDR2 LQKENI.

This clonotype was counted only a few times. The V and J genes are TRBV7-2 and TRBJ2-3; TRBD2 matches 11 bases. Germline CDR1 SGHTA, CDR2 FQGNSA. CDR3 length: 16 residues. The ends lost 3 bases at V and 2 bases at J; junction bases unmatched: 4. This CDR3 reads CASSLTSGDPTDTQYF. The CDR3 region has the DNA TGTGCCAGCAGCTTGACTAGCGGGGATCCCACAGATACGCAGTATTTT.

With respect to this clonotype: Just one base apart from a much larger clone, this may be a read error. This chain links TRBV20-1 with TRBJ2-5, with 9 bases lining up with TRBD2. The CDR3 sequence is 15 residues long. The germline gives CDR1 DFQATT, CDR2 SNEGSKA (reference sequence). The CDR3 reads CSVRDMLAGQETQYF. The CDR3 DNA reads TGCAGTGTTAGAGATATGCTAGCGGGGCAAGAGACCCAGTACTTC.

This clonotype has at least ten counts. The V gene is TRBV29-1, the J gene TRBJ1-1; D unclear. V lost 0 bases and J 0 bases, leaving 11 bases between the germline ends. This CDR3 is 15 amino acids long. Germline values: CDR1 SQVTM, CDR2 ANQGSEA. The CDR3 is CSVEEPHPLNTEAFF. The DNA of the CDR3 is TGCAGCGTTGAAGAGCCCCATCCCCTGAACACTGAAGCTTTCTTT. Drawing the rest from reference TRBV29-1 and TRBJ1-1, the complete variable domain is SAVISQKPSRDICQRGTSLTIQCQVDSQVTMMFWYRQQPGQSLTLIATANQGSEATYESGFVIDKFPISRPNLTFSTLTVSNMSPEDSSIYLCSVEEPHPLNTEAFFGQGTRLTVV.

This clonotype showed up many times. The chain couples TRBV7-9 to TRBJ2-3; D might be TRBD2 (6 bases). This CDR3 has 15 amino acids. The ends were cut back, 0 bases at V and 2 bases at J, with 9 bases in the middle. CDR1 SEHNR and CDR2 FQNEAQ come from the germline V gene (reference sequence). Written as DNA, the CDR3 is TGTGCCAGCAGCTTAGCGGGAGGATTCACAGATACGCAGTATTTT. Translation gives CASSLAGGFTDTQYF.

The J gene is TRBJ1-1, the V gene TRBV18; D is ambiguous. This CDR3 is built from 16 residues. The V gene lost 3 bases and the J gene lost 1 base, with 15 bases spanning the gap. Germline loops: CDR1 KGHSH, CDR2 LQKENI. The CDR3 DNA reads as TGTGCCAGCTCACCCCCGGGCGGGGTTTCGAACACTGAAGCTTTCTTT. Translated: CASSPPGGVSNTEAFF.

This clonotype showed up just a few times. The chain recombines TRBV20-1 with TRBJ2-3; no firm D call. The ends were cut back, 3 bases at V and 4 bases at J, with 5 bases in the middle. Germline V gene lookup returns CDR1 DFQATT and CDR2 SNEGSKA (reference sequence). This CDR3 contains 11 residues. The CDR3 spells CSARQSDTQYF. CDR3 in DNA: TGCAGTGCTAGGCAGTCAGATACGCAGTATTTT.

This clonotype was detected many times. V is TRBV4-1 and J is TRBJ1-4, with 7 bases fitting TRBD1. Trimming took 7 bases from V and 3 from J; bases not matched to a gene: 5. Germline-derived CDR1 and CDR2 are MGHRA and YSYEKL. The CDR3 extends over 14 amino acids. In DNA form, the CDR3 reads TGCGCCAGCACACGGGACAGTTCTAATGAAAAACTGTTTTTT. It specifies CASTRDSSNEKLFF.

This clonotype was seen repeatedly, ten times or more. The chain employs TRBV5-1 and TRBJ1-6; D remains unclear. Germline-derived CDR1 and CDR2 are SGHRS and YFSETQ. Between the trimmed V and J ends, which lost 0 bases and 0 bases, there was a span of 7 bases. CDR3 length: 16 residues. As DNA, the CDR3 is TGCGCCAGCAGCTTGGAAGGGAGCTCCTATAATTCACCCCTCCACTTT. This translates into CASSLEGSSYNSPLHF.

The table lists this clonotype with many counts. This chain connects TRBV11-2 to TRBJ2-2, with D possibly TRBD1 on 5 matching bases. The CDR3 totals 16 residues. CDR1 SGHAT and CDR2 FQNNGV come from the germline V gene. Trimming shortened V by 2 bases and J by 6 bases, and 16 bases separated the two germline ends. Here the CDR3 DNA reads TGTGCCAGCAGCTTAAGTCAGGGTGTGATTCCCGGGGAGCTGTTTTTT. Translating it yields CASSLSQGVIPGELFF.

This chain connects TRBV7-2 to TRBJ2-7; D not resolved. This CDR3 region has 16 residues. V was clipped by 0 bases and J by 0 bases, with 12 bases between them. Germline CDR1 reads SGHTA; CDR2 reads FQGNSA. CDR3 nucleotide sequence: TGTGCCAGCAGCTTAGCGACGAGGATTCGCTCCTACGAGCAGTACTTC. It yields the protein CASSLATRIRSYEQYF.

About this clonotype: The junction does not match germline at one end; this may be a read error. This sequence joins TRBV5-8 and TRBJ1-2; a weak D match, TRBD1 (5 bases). This CDR3 has 11 residues. The germline gives CDR1 SGHTS, CDR2 YDEGEE. CDR3 sequence: CASSPFAGTEF. The CDR3 bases are TGTGCCAGCAGTCCATTTGCCGGGACTGAGTTT.

This clonotype was recorded many times. The chain couples TRBV7-9 to TRBJ1-1; unclear D gene. The CDR3 is 12 residues long. The V end was cut by 0 bases, the J end by 11 bases, with 10 bases between. Per the germline V gene, CDR1 is SEHNR and CDR2 is FQNEAQ (reference sequence). CDR3 DNA: TGTGCCAGCAGCTTAGCGAGGGTCGCGGCTTTCTTT. Its protein is CASSLARVAAFF.

This clonotype was seen ten or more times. J is TRBJ2-1 and V is TRBV19; no definite D call. CDR1 is LNHDA, CDR2 SQIVND, per germline (reference sequence). The CDR3 consists of 12 residues. V lost 5 bases, J lost 7 bases, and 9 bases lay in between. Written as DNA, the CDR3 is TGTGCCAGTAGTCCTAATCGGAATGAGCAGTTCTTC. It specifies CASSPNRNEQFF. The full variable domain, rest sourced from reference TRBV19 and TRBJ2-1, is DGGITQSPKYLFRKEGQNVTLSCEQNLNHDAMYWYRQDPGQGLRLIYYSQIVNDFQKGDIAEGYSVSREKKESFPLTVTSAQKNPTAFYLCASSPNRNEQFFGPGTRLTVL.

This clonotype was seen ten or more times. No DNA is shown, since the ends of the CDR3 on it are uncertain; the CDR3 is the one TCRdb lists. The V gene is TRBV7-5, the J gene TRBJ1-3; the table names TRBD1, a call not compared with the DNA. TRBV7-5 is marked as a pseudogene. The CDR3 comprises 18 residues, both ends counted. The CDR3 is CISVPEATGGYTGNTIYF.

The table lists this clonotype with a few counts. V and J are TRBV28 and TRBJ2-3; D is undetermined. V shed 7 bases and J shed 0 bases, with 5 bases lying between them. Germline V gene data show CDR1 as MDHEN and CDR2 as SYDVKM. The CDR3 is made up of 12 amino acids. CDR3 amino acids: CASTGSTDTQYF. Written as DNA, the CDR3 is TGTGCCAGCACCGGAAGCACAGATACGCAGTATTTT.

This clonotype occurred many times. This chain uses TRBV6-6 with TRBJ2-3; the D gene is possibly TRBD1 (6 bases). The CDR3 loop spans 12 amino acids. Per germline, CDR1 MNHNY and CDR2 SVGAGI (reference sequence). V was shortened by 6 bases and J by 6 bases, with 10 bases between the two germline ends. The CDR3 DNA follows: TGTGCCAGCAGCTCAGGGGCGGATACGCAGTATTTT. Protein: CASSSGADTQYF.

This clonotype was recorded many times. The chain is built from TRBV29-1 and TRBJ1-2, with unresolved D. In germline, CDR1 is SQVTM, CDR2 ANQGSEA. V was trimmed by 0 bases and J by 4 bases, leaving 12 bases between them. The CDR3 contains 14 residues. The CDR3 DNA follows: TGCAGCGTTGAAGAGGACGAAGGAATCTATGGCTACACCTTC. Its translation is CSVEEDEGIYGYTF.

A few counts support this clonotype. In nucleotides, the CDR3 is TGTGCCATCGGGGGGCTCGGACCCTACAATGAGCAGTTCTTC. As protein: CAIGGLGPYNEQFF. This rearrangement joins TRBV6-2 or TRBV6-3 to TRBJ2-1; perhaps TRBD2 as D (7 bases). Per the germline V gene, CDR1 is MNHEY and CDR2 is SVGEGT. Trimming cost V 10 bases and J 2 bases, with 15 bases left between them. This CDR3 has 14 amino acids.

V usage is TRBV5-6 and J usage is TRBJ2-7, with 9 bases fitting TRBD2. Looked up from germline, CDR1 is SGHDT and CDR2 is YYEEEE. V lost 0 bases, J lost 4 bases, and 2 bases stayed unmatched. CDR3 length: 14 amino acids. The CDR3 sequence is CASSLGLAEYEQYF. In nucleotides, the CDR3 is TGTGCCAGCAGCTTGGGACTAGCGGAGTACGAGCAGTACTTC.

In its sample, this clonotype was seen many times. The rearrangement uses TRBV11-3 and TRBJ1-2, with unresolved D. V shed 5 bases and J shed 4 bases, with 14 bases lying between them. The CDR3 spans 14 residues. Germline assignment: CDR1 SGHNT and CDR2 YENEEA. CDR3 bases: TGTGCCAGCAGCCCCTGGCCTGCCCTCTATGGCTACACCTTC. Residues: CASSPWPALYGYTF.

This clonotype was seen at least ten times. V usage is TRBV11-2 and J usage is TRBJ1-1; 7 bases are a match to TRBD1. CDR1 SGHAT and CDR2 FQNNGV come from the germline V gene. With V trimmed by 1 base and J by 0 bases, 5 bases remained unmatched. The CDR3 spans 16 residues. The CDR3 nucleotides read TGTGCCAGCAGCTTAGGGGACAGTCGTATGAACACTGAAGCTTTCTTT. Encoded protein: CASSLGDSRMNTEAFF.

The CDR3 reads CSVGQAGEKLFF. DNA for the CDR3: TGCAGCGTGGGACAGGCCGGTGAAAAACTGTTTTTT. The chain has TRBV29-1 and TRBJ1-4; 8 bases align to TRBD1. CDR1 and CDR2 from the germline V gene are SQVTM and ANQGSEA. The CDR3 spans 12 residues. V gave up 6 bases and J gave up 7 bases; unmatched junction bases: 4.

This clonotype has ten or more counts. This chain uses TRBV30 with TRBJ1-6, with D perhaps TRBD1 (5 bases). The V end was cut by 0 bases, the J end by 10 bases, with 13 bases between. The CDR3 is 14 residues long. Germline values: CDR1 GTSNPN, CDR2 SVGIG (reference sequence). This CDR3 reads CAWSVRGSKSPLHF. In DNA form, the CDR3 reads TGTGCCTGGAGTGTAAGGGGTAGTAAGTCACCCCTCCACTTT.

A few counts support this clonotype. The chain employs TRBV5-6 and TRBJ1-2; D may be TRBD1 (6 bases). The V gene lost 2 bases and the J gene lost 7 bases, with 15 bases spanning the gap. Germline V gives CDR1 SGHDT, CDR2 YYEEEE. This CDR3 region has 14 residues. The CDR3, as DNA: TGTGCCAGCAGCTTTTACAGGGACATCGGTGGCTACACCTTC. Amino acid sequence: CASSFYRDIGGYTF. Based on the CDR3 plus reference TRBV5-6 and TRBJ1-2, the full variable domain is DAGVTQSPTHLIKTRGQQVTLRCSPKSGHDTVSWYQQALGQGPQFIFQYYEEEERQRGNFPDRFSGHQFPNYSSELNVNALLLGDSALYLCASSFYRDIGGYTFGSGTRLTVV.